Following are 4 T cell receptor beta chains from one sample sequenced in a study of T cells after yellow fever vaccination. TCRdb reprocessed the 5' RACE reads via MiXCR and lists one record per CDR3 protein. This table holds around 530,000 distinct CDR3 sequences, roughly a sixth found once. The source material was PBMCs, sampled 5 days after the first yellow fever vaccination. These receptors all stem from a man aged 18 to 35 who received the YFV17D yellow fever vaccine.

The CDR3 nucleotides are TGTGCCTGGAGTTTGGGGGCTGGGGATACGCAGTATTTT. Translated, it gives CAWSLGAGDTQYF. The chain joins TRBV30 to TRBJ2-3, with a weak D call TRBD1 (6 bases). The CDR3 covers 13 residues. V was shortened by 2 bases and J by 6 bases, with 12 bases between the two germline ends. Germline loops: CDR1 GTSNPN, CDR2 SVGIG (reference sequence).

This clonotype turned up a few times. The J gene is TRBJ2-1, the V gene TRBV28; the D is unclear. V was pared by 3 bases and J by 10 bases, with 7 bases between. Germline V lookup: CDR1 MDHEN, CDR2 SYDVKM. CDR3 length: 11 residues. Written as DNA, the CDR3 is TGTGCCAGCAGTTTTAATGAGGAGCAGTTCTTC. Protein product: CASSFNEEQFF.

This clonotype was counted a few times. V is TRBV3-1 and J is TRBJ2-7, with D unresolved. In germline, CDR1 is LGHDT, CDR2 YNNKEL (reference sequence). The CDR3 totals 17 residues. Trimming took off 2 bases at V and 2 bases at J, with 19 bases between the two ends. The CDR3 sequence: CASSQSGPHGPPYEQYF. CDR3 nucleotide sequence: TGTGCCAGCAGCCAATCAGGCCCCCACGGCCCTCCCTACGAGCAGTACTTC.

CDR3 nucleotide sequence: TGCGCCAGCAGCTTGGTCGGGACTAGCGGCACAGATACGCAGTATTTT. This codes for CASSLVGTSGTDTQYF. The gene calls are TRBV5-1 and TRBJ2-3, with 10 bases that match TRBD2. The germline gives CDR1 SGHRS, CDR2 YFSETQ. This CDR3 is built from 16 residues. V trimming: 0 bases; J trimming: 1 base; junction bases outside the gene matches: 2.